This TCR beta chain is from a study of OX40 agonist ivuxolimab in advanced cancers. In the study overall: The dose-escalation group included hepatocellular carcinoma, melanoma, renal cell carcinoma and head and neck cancer. It was permissible to have had prior anti-PD-1, anti-PD-L1 or anti-CTLA-4 therapy, and about 40% had some.

Generated by immunoSEQ multiplex PCR, the TCRdb table keeps only in-frame clones and is missing some. The table lists more than 80,000 clones, less than 95% of them singletons. CDR1 is MRHNA, CDR2 SNTAGT, per germline. V lost 6 bases, J lost 1 base, and 5 bases stayed unmatched. The CDR3 contains 14 residues. Study outcomes and limitations: Not determined was the antigen specificity of the expanded peripheral T cells.

This clone occurred a few times. As yet, its antigen is unknown. Excluded were patients having autoimmune disease history or systemic immunosuppression. The TCR was taken from an adult with an advanced solid tumor such as melanoma, head and neck, liver or kidney cancer. The source material was CD4+ or CD8+ T cells sorted from blood, sampled in a trial of the OX40 agonist ivuxolimab. The chain has TRBV6-4 and TRBJ1-1, with 7 bases that match TRBD1. CDR3 loop: CASRIGQENTEAFF. The CDR3 DNA is TGTGCCAGCAGAATAGGACAGGAGAACACTGAAGCTTTCTTT.